Below, 22 T cell receptor beta chains from the same sample are listed, as sequenced in a study of Tregs in tolerant kidney transplant recipients (dated by TCRdb to about 2019). Interpreted using the paper, the time point label stands for: blood sample drawn before combined kidney and bone marrow transplant. The library was prepared using the immunoSEQ multiplex PCR assay. In its TCRdb copy, this immuneACCESS table keeps in-frame sequences only and misses some clones. Where compared with another copy, unresolved V genes explain less than half of these, and the others have no known cause. The sample table records about 73,000 clones; 95% to 98% of these occur just once. Together, the top ten hold approximately 0.52% of the sample. Sequencing was performed on CD4+ T cells from blood, taken before the transplant. Receptor source: a human donor who received a combined kidney and bone marrow transplant.

The rearrangement links TRBV18 to TRBJ2-5; 7 bases fit TRBD2. There are 15 residues in the CDR3. Germline V CDR1 and CDR2: KGHSH, LQKENI. Trimming at V came to 2 bases and at J to 2 bases, leaving 5 bases not matched to a gene. This chain's CDR3 is CASSPWPAGQETQYF. Written as DNA, the CDR3 is TGTGCCAGCTCACCATGGCCAGCGGGGCAAGAGACCCAGTACTTC.

The chain combines TRBV7-2 with TRBJ2-4; TRBD2 might be the D (5 bases). CDR3 length: 16 residues. The germline V gene encodes CDR1 SGHTA and CDR2 FQGNSA. The V end lost 5 bases, the J end lost 3 bases, and 17 bases lay between the germline ends. CDR3 sequence (DNA): TGTGCCAGCAGCCCCACTAGTTCCCCTGGCAAAAACATTCAGTACTTC. Protein product: CASSPTSSPGKNIQYF.

This chain uses TRBV28 with TRBJ1-5, with a weak D call TRBD1 (5 bases). Trimming shortened V by 7 bases and J by 4 bases, and 11 bases separated the two germline ends. Germline V gene data show CDR1 as MDHEN and CDR2 as SYDVKM. This CDR3 region has 13 residues. The CDR3 protein is CASIRDLNQPQHF. The CDR3 nucleotides read TGTGCCAGCATCAGGGATTTGAATCAGCCCCAGCATTTT.

This chain joins TRBV21-1 and TRBJ2-1; the table's D call, TRBD2, has no DNA check behind it. TRBV21-1 counts as a pseudogene. The CDR3 is made up of 15 amino acids. The CDR3 spells CASSPLAAKYNEQFF. CDR3 sequence (DNA): TGTGCCAGCAGCCCACTAGCGGCTAAGTACAATGAGCAGTTCTTC.

This sequence joins TRBV7-7 and TRBJ2-2, with 8 bases identical to TRBD1. The germline gives CDR1 SSHAT, CDR2 FNYEAQ (reference sequence). Unmatched junction bases numbered 7, after V lost 2 bases and J lost 5 bases. The CDR3 is 16 residues long. This CDR3 is CASSLYETGVTGELFF. CDR3 in DNA: TGTGCCAGCAGCTTATATGAGACAGGGGTAACCGGGGAGCTGTTTTTT.

J is TRBJ2-2 and V is TRBV6-5; TRBD2 matches at 9 bases. Germline assignment: CDR1 MNHEY and CDR2 SVGAGI. The CDR3 consists of 16 residues. The V gene end was trimmed by 3 bases and the J gene end by 6 bases; junction bases not matched to a gene: 8. The CDR3 spells CASSYLASGVSGELFF. The CDR3, as DNA: TGTGCCAGCAGTTATCTGGCTAGCGGGGTGTCCGGGGAGCTGTTTTTT.

Here the CDR3 DNA reads TGTGCCAGCAACCATCTAGCGGGAGGAATCCATGAGCAGTTCTTC. Residues: CASNHLAGGIHEQFF. The V gene is TRBV6-1, the J gene TRBJ2-1; 11 bases fit TRBD2. Trimming cost V 7 bases and J 8 bases; bases outside gene matches: 10. Germline CDR1 is MNHNS and CDR2 is SASEGT. This CDR3 region has 15 residues.

The rearrangement links TRBV2 to TRBJ2-3; D is uncertain. Germline-derived CDR1 and CDR2 are SNHLY and FYNNEI. The V gene lost 4 bases and the J gene lost 1 base, with 9 bases spanning the gap. The CDR3 spans 14 residues. This chain's CDR3 is CASSVDSRTDTQYF. The CDR3, as DNA: TGTGCCAGCAGTGTGGATAGCCGCACAGATACGCAGTATTTT.

The rearrangement uses TRBV7-7 and TRBJ2-2; a possible D gene is TRBD1 (5 bases). Germline V gene data show CDR1 as SSHAT and CDR2 as FNYEAQ (reference sequence). The CDR3 is made up of 14 amino acids. Trimming pared 4 bases from V and 2 bases from J, leaving 8 bases between. The CDR3, as DNA: TGTGCCAGCAGCTCGACAGTTAACACCGGGGAGCTGTTTTTT. Amino acid sequence: CASSSTVNTGELFF.

The chain joins TRBV14 to TRBJ1-2; D uncertain. This CDR3 contains 16 residues. Germline V lookup: CDR1 SGHDN, CDR2 FVKESK. V lost 0 bases, J lost 2 bases, and 13 bases lay in between. CDR3 protein: CASSQEIAGLNYGYTF. The DNA of the CDR3 is TGTGCCAGCAGCCAAGAGATCGCAGGATTGAACTATGGCTACACCTTC.

The rearrangement uses TRBV29-1 and TRBJ2-5; possibly TRBD1 for D (6 bases). Trimming removed 4 bases from V and 4 bases from J, with 19 bases in between. Germline loops: CDR1 SQVTM, CDR2 ANQGSEA. This CDR3 region has 15 residues. CDR3 sequence reads: CSVGGPMGYRETQYF. DNA of the CDR3: TGCAGCGTTGGGGGGCCAATGGGGTATCGAGAGACCCAGTACTTC.

This chain connects TRBV10-3 to TRBJ2-2, with D unclear. CDR1 and CDR2 (germline): ENHRY, SYGVKD. V lost 7 bases and J 3 bases, leaving 9 bases between the germline ends. The CDR3 runs 13 residues. The CDR3, as DNA: TGTGCCATCACTCTACTCGACACCGGGGAGCTGTTTTTT. It encodes CAITLLDTGELFF.

The V call is TRBV10-3, the J call TRBJ1-2; D not certain. This CDR3 is 15 amino acids long. CDR1 is ENHRY and CDR2 is SYGVKD in the germline V gene. The V gene lost 4 bases and the J gene lost 8 bases, with 20 bases spanning the gap. CDR3 sequence: CAISALERGSGGYTF. For the CDR3, the DNA is TGTGCCATCAGTGCCCTTGAGAGAGGGAGCGGAGGCTACACCTTC.

This CDR3 is CAISDPGQGASYEQYF. Here the CDR3 DNA reads TGTGCCATCAGTGATCCCGGACAGGGGGCGTCCTACGAGCAGTACTTC. This chain uses TRBV10-3 with TRBJ2-7, with 11 bases fitting TRBD1. Germline V lookup: CDR1 ENHRY, CDR2 SYGVKD. The CDR3 covers 16 residues. V lost 3 bases, J lost 1 base, and 5 bases stayed unmatched.

The chain has TRBV6-6 and TRBJ2-7; 7 bases agree with TRBD1. From germline, CDR1 is MNHNY and CDR2 SVGAGI (reference sequence). There are 13 residues in the CDR3. V lost 5 bases to trimming and J lost 4 bases; unmatched junction nucleotides: 5. CDR3 bases: TGTGCCAGCAGTCCGGGACAGTCGTACGAGCAGTACTTC. Translated: CASSPGQSYEQYF.

This sequence joins TRBV11-1 and TRBJ1-3; D perhaps matches TRBD1 (5 bases). CDR1 SGHAT and CDR2 FQDESV come from the germline V gene (reference sequence). V was shortened by 2 bases and J by 2 bases, with 10 bases between the two germline ends. The CDR3 is made up of 15 amino acids. The CDR3 region is CASSLQGITGNTIYF. CDR3 sequence (DNA): TGTGCCAGCAGCTTACAGGGAATTACTGGAAACACCATATATTTT.

The rearrangement uses TRBV7-3 and TRBJ2-2; possible D gene TRBD1, 6 bases. The CDR3 totals 16 residues. CDR1 is SGHTA and CDR2 is FQGTGA in the germline V gene. With 4 bases removed from V and 4 bases from J, the gap between germline ends came to 16 bases. The CDR3 DNA sequence: TGTGCCAGCAGCTCCCCATTAAAAGGGGGCACCGGGGAGCTGTTTTTT. Its translation: CASSSPLKGGTGELFF.

This clone is a singleton in its sample. The chain has TRBV11-3 and TRBJ2-2, with a possible D match to TRBD2 (5 bases). This CDR3 is built from 14 residues. With 6 bases removed from V and 4 bases from J, the gap between germline ends came to 12 bases. CDR1 SGHNT and CDR2 YENEEA come from the germline V gene. CDR3 sequence (DNA): TGTGCCAGCAGACCCAGCGGAGCCACCGGGGAGCTGTTTTTT. Translated, it gives CASRPSGATGELFF.

This chain joins TRBV14 and TRBJ2-3; D is perhaps TRBD1 (6 bases). V gave up 4 bases and J gave up 4 bases, with 18 bases separating them. CDR1 and CDR2 (germline): SGHDN, FVKESK. The CDR3 spans 16 residues. In DNA form, the CDR3 reads TGTGCCAGCAGCCCCCCTAGGGGGAGCTTTGCAGATACGCAGTATTTT. Its protein is CASSPPRGSFADTQYF.

V and J are TRBV18 and TRBJ2-7, with 9 nucleotides matching TRBD1. V dropped 3 bases and J dropped 0; count of bases not matched to a gene: 6. Germline V lookup: CDR1 KGHSH, CDR2 LQKENI. The CDR3 loop spans 16 amino acids. CDR3 in DNA: TGTGCCAGCTCACCCTCCGGGACAGGGTTCTCCTACGAGCAGTACTTC. It specifies CASSPSGTGFSYEQYF.

V and J are TRBV7-6 and TRBJ1-6; D perhaps matches TRBD1 (5 bases). Germline CDR1 reads SGHVS; CDR2 reads FNYEAQ. CDR3 length equals 14 residues. Trimming left V 5 bases short and J 7 bases short, with 12 bases between. CDR3 DNA sequence: TGTGCCAGCAGCCCCCGGGGGTGGAATTCACCCCTCCACTTT. Translated: CASSPRGWNSPLHF.

CDR3 loop: CASSQGLVTSYEQYF. DNA for the CDR3: TGCGCCAGCAGCCAAGGACTAGTAACGTCCTACGAGCAGTACTTC. The V call is TRBV4-1, the J call TRBJ2-7; tentatively, D is TRBD2 (6 bases). Germline V gene sequence: CDR1 MGHRA, CDR2 YSYEKL. The CDR3 consists of 15 residues. Trimming took off 1 base at V and 1 base at J, with 11 bases between the two ends.